The text below deals with one T cell receptor beta chain. Its specificity is not known. Sequenced by immunoSEQ multiplex PCR; TCRdb stores in-frame clones only, minus some. The sample records over 90,000 clones, roughly 96% being singletons. This entry comes from a study of T cells in pancreatic ductal adenocarcinoma. Study-wide findings and caveats: Comparisons of tumor and blood clonality may show falsely lower tumor diversity.

Selected pancreatic ductal adenocarcinoma patients had undergone surgery without neoadjuvant therapy. The junction had 1 base not matched to a gene; V was cut back by 4 bases and J by 1 base. This CDR3 has 15 residues. Germline V gives CDR1 MNHNS, CDR2 SASEGT. The sequence was obtained from a human donor with pancreatic ductal adenocarcinoma. Sequenced: PBMCs. The chain links TRBV6-1 to TRBJ2-1; TRBD2 agrees at 10 bases. The CDR3 DNA reads as TGTGCCAGCAGTGTACTAGCGGGATCCTACAATGAGCAGTTCTTC. Protein sequence: CASSVLAGSYNEQFF.